This T cell receptor beta chain was identified in a study of T cell repertoires in cytomegalovirus infection. Overall study: Use of recently identified HLA-C-restricted and well-studied HLA-B-restricted CMV epitopes was part of the study. Indications of both CMV infection and matching HLA type were provided by public TCR beta signatures. General observations from the study: CMV carriers with the relevant HLA were identified by cumulative public TCR beta family frequency. The ex vivo response showed dominance by HLA-C-restricted CMV-specific TCR beta clonotypes.

At least ten counts were recorded for this clonotype. No antigen is known for it. TCRdb analysed the reads with MiXCR anew, one entry per CDR3 protein. Here the sample spans some 920,000 distinct CDR3 sequences, roughly a third being singletons. Here the sequenced sample was cultured CD8+ T cells from PBMCs, taken from culture after CMV antigen stimulation. The clonotype comes from a human donor in good health (CMV status not recorded). Some clones in this sample may be carry-over from other donors' samples.

The CDR3 is CASSFSPGNTEAFF. As DNA, the CDR3 is TGTGCCAGCAGTTTTTCCCCAGGGAACACTGAAGCTTTCTTT. V is TRBV12-3 or TRBV12-4 and J is TRBJ1-1; D is unresolved. The CDR3 is made up of 14 amino acids. Trimming removed 3 bases at V and 1 base at J, with 9 bases between.